The T cell receptor (beta chain) described here comes from a study of blood T cell repertoires in COVID-19 (dated by TCRdb to 2020 to 2021). Regarding the complete study: Collaborator samples came from the United States, Italy and Spain and covered acute and convalescent phases of COVID-19. The prospective study material was composed of cDNA or gDNA derived from T cells, B-cell-depleted T cells, or PBMCs. The dataset comprised deeply sampled blood TCRbeta repertoires from subjects exposed to, actively infected with, or recovered from COVID-19. The repertoires were released in a freely available public database meant as a resource for research on the immune response to SARS-CoV-2. The samples were drawn from the first 160 participants of the ongoing ImmuneRACE study and from over a thousand subjects provided by 6 global collaborators. The sample metadata nearly always contained a de-identified subject ID, COVID-19 status, age in years and sex. Where available, HLA class I and class II types were obtained from metadata supplied by the sample provider rather than from assay-based typing.

TCRbeta CDR3 regions were amplified from genomic DNA by means of the immunoSEQ Assay, a bias-controlled multiplex PCR. The original methods were these. The number of nucleated cells in each sample was estimated by amplification of reference gene primers within the assay. To quantify the absolute abundance of each unique TCRbeta CDR3 rearrangement, sequence reads were collapsed and filtered. For each sample, productive Simpson clonality was calculated as the square root of Simpson's diversity index over productive rearrangements. Imported from immuneACCESS, the table was reduced by TCRdb to in-frame sequences with V and J called. These copies leave out some clones; in studies compared against another copy, an unresolved V gene accounts for under half, and the cause of the remainder is not known. From that table come the V and J calls and clone size; the DNA was used to work out D and trimming. The sample includes nearly 250,000 clones, with about 84% observed a single time. The top ten constitute 2% to 2.5% of the sample.

Enrolling through a virtual design, the prospective study's participants ranged in age from roughly 18 to 90 years and lived across roughly 24 United States geographic areas. In the prospective study, cohorts were assigned on the basis of participant-reported clinical history obtained from a screening survey and a study questionnaire. ImmuneRACE Cohort 3 recovered participants were defined by two consecutive negative NP/OP PCR tests, healthcare professional clearance, or symptom resolution. Mobile phlebotomists in the prospective study collected whole blood, serum and a nasopharyngeal or oropharyngeal swab from every participant. Over a roughly 2-month period, participants in the prospective study had the option of providing additional blood draws and questionnaires. Before DNA extraction, prospective study blood samples were shipped either frozen or at room temperature. In the case of this clone: It has no known antigen specificity. Per-nucleotide qualities are absent, and no much larger clonotype sits a single base away.

V loses 4 bases, J loses 6 bases, and the germline ends lie 20 bases apart. Sequences LGHDT (CDR1) and YNNKEL (CDR2) are obtained from the germline V gene (reference sequence). Its CDR3 holds 16 amino acids, cysteine through phenylalanine. CDR3 DNA is the only sequence kept; it has 48 bases, read in frame from the first base. General study outcomes and caveats: The amount of clinical and demographic metadata varied by source and participant and was provided uncurated.

This clonotype was sampled from a woman between 50 and 59 years old who had recovered from COVID-19. What was sequenced was PBMCs or T cells enriched from blood (not recorded which). The chain employs TRBV3-1 (or the pseudogene TRBV3-2) and TRBJ2-3; the D segment could be TRBD2, given 7 matching bases. The DNA reads TGTGCCAGCAGCCCTCGGGGGGCTCTCCATCCCGATACGCAGTATTTT. Its protein is CASSPRGALHPDTQYF.